This record concerns one T cell receptor (beta chain) sequence. Its antigen remains unidentified. The data derive from a study of graft-versus-host responses after intestinal transplantation. Study-level information: All recipients were given anti-thymocyte globulin induction, and tacrolimus and steroids were then administered for three to four years.

Some clones are missing from TCRdb's copy, which holds only in-frame ones; the method was immunoSEQ multiplex PCR. The sample shows just under 85,000 clones, around 90% of them seen only once. CDR1 MNHNS and CDR2 SASEGT come from the germline V gene. This CDR3 has 19 residues. With 4 bases clipped from V and 0 bases from J, the junction kept 11 bases outside the gene matches. Study-level findings and limits: In patients with graft-donor T cell macrochimerism, allograft graft-versus-host to host-versus-graft clonal ratios were high.

The sequence was collected from a human donor who was the organ donor for an intestinal transplant. Material: unstimulated CD8+ T cells sorted from spleen or lymph node cells, obtained before transplant. The genes are TRBV6-1 and TRBJ2-6; 8 bases align to TRBD2. The CDR3 coding sequence is TGTGCCAGCAGTGCCATGGTGAGCGGGGGCTTCTCTGGGGCCAACGTCCTGACTTTC. This encodes CASSAMVSGGFSGANVLTF.